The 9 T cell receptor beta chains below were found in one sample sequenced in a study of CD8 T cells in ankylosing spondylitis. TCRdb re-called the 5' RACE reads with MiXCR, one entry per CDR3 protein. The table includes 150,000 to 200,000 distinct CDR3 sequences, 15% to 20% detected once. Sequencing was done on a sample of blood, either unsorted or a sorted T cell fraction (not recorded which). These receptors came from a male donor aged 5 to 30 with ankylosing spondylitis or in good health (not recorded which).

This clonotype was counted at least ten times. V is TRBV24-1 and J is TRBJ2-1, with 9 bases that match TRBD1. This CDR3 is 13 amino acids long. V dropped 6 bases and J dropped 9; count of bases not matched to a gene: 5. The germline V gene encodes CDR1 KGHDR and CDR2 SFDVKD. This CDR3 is CATSWTGDREQFF. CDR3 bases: TGTGCCACCAGTTGGACAGGGGATCGTGAGCAGTTCTTC.

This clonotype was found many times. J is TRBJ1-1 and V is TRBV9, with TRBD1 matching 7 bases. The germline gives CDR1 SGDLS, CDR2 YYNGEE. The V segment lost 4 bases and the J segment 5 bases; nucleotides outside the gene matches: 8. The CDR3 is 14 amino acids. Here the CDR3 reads CASSWLDRDTEAFF. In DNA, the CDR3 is TGTGCCAGCAGCTGGTTAGACAGGGATACTGAAGCTTTCTTT.

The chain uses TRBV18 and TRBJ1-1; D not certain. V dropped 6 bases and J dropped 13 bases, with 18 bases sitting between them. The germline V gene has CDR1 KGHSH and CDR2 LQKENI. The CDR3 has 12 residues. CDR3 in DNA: TGTGCCAGCTCCCCCGGGCCAGAAGGAGTTTTCTTT. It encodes CASSPGPEGVFF.

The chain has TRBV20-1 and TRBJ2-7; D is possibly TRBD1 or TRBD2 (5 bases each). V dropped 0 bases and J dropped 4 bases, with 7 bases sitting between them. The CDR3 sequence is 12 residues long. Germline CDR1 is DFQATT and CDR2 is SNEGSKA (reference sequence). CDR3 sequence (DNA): TGCAGTGCTAGAGAGGGGGTATACGAGCAGTACTTC. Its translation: CSAREGVYEQYF.

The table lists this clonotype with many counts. The CDR3 sequence is CASSSGLSTDTQYF. In DNA form, the CDR3 reads TGTGCCAGCAGTTCCGGACTATCCACAGATACGCAGTATTTT. The V gene is TRBV2, the J gene TRBJ2-3; D perhaps matches TRBD2 (6 bases). Germline V gives CDR1 SNHLY, CDR2 FYNNEI. V lost 5 bases, J lost 2 bases, and 11 bases lay in between. The CDR3 loop spans 14 amino acids.

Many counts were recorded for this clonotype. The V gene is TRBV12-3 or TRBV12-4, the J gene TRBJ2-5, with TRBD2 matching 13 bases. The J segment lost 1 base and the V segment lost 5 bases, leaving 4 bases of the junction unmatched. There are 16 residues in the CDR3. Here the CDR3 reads CASSPGLAGPQETQYF. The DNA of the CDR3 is TGTGCCAGCAGTCCGGGACTAGCGGGACCCCAAGAGACCCAGTACTTC.

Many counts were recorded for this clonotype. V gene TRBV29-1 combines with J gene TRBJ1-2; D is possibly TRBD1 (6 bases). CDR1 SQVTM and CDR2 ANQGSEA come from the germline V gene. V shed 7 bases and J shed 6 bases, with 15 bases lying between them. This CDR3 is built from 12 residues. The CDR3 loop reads CSAQAHRDGYTF. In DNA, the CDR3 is TGCAGCGCACAAGCCCACAGGGATGGCTACACCTTC.

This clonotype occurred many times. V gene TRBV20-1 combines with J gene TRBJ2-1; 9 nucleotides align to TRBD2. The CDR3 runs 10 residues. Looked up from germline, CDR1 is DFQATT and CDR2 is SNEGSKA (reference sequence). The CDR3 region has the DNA TGCAAATTAGCGGGAGATGAGCAGTTCTTC. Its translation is CKLAGDEQFF.

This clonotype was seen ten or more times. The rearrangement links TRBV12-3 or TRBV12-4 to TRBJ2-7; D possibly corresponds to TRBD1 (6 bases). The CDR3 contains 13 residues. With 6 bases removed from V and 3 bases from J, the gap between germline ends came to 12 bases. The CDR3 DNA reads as TGTGCCAGCAGCCGACAGGCGTTCTACGAGCAGTACTTC. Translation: CASSRQAFYEQYF.